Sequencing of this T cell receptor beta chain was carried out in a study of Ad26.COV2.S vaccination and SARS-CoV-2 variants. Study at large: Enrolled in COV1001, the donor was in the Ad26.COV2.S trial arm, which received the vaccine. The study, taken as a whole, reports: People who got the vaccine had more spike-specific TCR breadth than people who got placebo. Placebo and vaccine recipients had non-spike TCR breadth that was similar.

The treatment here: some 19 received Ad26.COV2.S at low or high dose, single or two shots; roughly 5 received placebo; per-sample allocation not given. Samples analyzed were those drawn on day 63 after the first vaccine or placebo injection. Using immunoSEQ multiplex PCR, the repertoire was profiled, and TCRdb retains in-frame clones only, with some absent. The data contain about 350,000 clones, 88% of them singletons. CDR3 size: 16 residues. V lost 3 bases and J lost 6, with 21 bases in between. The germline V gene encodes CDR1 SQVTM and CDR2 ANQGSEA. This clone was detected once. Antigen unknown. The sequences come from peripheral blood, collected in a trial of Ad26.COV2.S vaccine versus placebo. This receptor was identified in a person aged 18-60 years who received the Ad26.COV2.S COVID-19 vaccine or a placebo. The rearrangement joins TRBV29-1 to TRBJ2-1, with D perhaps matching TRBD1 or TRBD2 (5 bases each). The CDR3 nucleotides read TGCAGCGTTGAGGATCCGGGACGCCGAACGGTCAATGAGCAGTTCTTC. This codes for CSVEDPGRRTVNEQFF.